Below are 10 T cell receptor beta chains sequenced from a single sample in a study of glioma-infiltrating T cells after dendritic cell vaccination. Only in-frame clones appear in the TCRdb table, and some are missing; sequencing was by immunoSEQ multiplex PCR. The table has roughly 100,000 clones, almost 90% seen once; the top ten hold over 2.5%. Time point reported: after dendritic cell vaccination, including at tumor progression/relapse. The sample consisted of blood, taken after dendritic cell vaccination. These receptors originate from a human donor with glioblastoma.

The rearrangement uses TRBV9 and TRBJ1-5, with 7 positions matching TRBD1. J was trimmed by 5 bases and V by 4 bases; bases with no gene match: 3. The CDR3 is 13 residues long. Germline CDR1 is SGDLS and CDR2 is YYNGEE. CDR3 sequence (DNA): TGTGCCAGCAGCCCTACAGGGGATCAGCCCCAGCATTTT. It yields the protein CASSPTGDQPQHF.

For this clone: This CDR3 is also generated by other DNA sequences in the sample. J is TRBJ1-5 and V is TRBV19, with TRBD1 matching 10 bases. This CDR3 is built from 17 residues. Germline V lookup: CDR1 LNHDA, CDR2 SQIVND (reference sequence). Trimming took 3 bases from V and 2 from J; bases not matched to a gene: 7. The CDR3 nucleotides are TGTGCCAGTAGTATCCCGGGACAGGGGTTTGGCAATCAGCCCCAGCATTTT. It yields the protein CASSIPGQGFGNQPQHF.

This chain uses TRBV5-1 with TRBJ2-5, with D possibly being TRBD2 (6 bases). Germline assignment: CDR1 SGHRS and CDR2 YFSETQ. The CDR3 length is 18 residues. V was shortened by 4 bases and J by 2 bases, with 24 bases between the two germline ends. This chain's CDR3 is CASSRGGESRSGQETQYF. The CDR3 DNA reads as TGCGCCAGCAGCCGGGGCGGGGAAAGCCGATCTGGACAAGAGACCCAGTACTTC.

The CDR3 sequence: CASTPGSSYNEQFF. CDR3 sequence (DNA): TGTGCCAGCACCCCCGGGAGCTCCTACAATGAGCAGTTCTTC. The chain has TRBV7-9 and TRBJ2-1, with a tentative D call TRBD2 (6 bases). Germline CDR1 SEHNR, CDR2 FQNEAQ (reference sequence). The V end lost 7 bases, the J end lost 0 bases, and 10 bases lay between the germline ends. This CDR3 contains 14 residues.

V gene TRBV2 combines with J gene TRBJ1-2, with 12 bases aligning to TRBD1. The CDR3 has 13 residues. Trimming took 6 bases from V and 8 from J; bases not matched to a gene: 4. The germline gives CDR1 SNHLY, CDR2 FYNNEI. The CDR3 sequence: CASRGQGAQGYTF. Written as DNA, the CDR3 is TGTGCCAGCAGGGGACAGGGGGCGCAGGGCTACACCTTC.

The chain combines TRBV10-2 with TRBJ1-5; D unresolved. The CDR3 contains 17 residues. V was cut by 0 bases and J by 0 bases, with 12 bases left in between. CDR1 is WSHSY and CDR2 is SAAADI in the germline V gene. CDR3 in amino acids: CASSESRLINSNQPQHF. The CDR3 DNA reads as TGCGCCAGCAGTGAGTCGAGGCTGATTAATAGCAATCAGCCCCAGCATTTT.

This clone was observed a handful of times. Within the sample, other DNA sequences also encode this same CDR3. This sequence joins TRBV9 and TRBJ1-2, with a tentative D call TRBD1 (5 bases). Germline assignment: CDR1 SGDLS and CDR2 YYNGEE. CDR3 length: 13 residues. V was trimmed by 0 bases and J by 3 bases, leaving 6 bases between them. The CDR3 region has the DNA TGTGCCAGCAGCGTAGGGGGGGACTATGGCTACACCTTC. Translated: CASSVGGDYGYTF.

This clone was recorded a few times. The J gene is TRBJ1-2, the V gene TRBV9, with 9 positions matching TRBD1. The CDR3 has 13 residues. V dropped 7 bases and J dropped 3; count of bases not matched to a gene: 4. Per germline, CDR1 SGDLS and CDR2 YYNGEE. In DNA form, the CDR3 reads TGTGCCAGCGCCGGGACAGGGTACTATGGCTACACCTTC. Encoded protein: CASAGTGYYGYTF. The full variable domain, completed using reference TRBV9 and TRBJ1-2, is DSGVTQTPKHLITATGQRVTLRCSPRSGDLSVYWYQQSLDQGLQFLIQYYNGEERAKGNILERFSAQQFPDLHSELNLSSLELGDSALYFCASAGTGYYGYTFGSGTRLTVV.

DNA for the CDR3: TGTGCCAGCAGCCGAACAGGGTTAGAGACCCAGTACTTC. Protein: CASSRTGLETQYF. This chain uses TRBV11-3 with TRBJ2-5; the D gene is possibly TRBD1 (6 bases). The CDR3 covers 13 residues. V lost 5 bases and J lost 4, with 11 bases in between. CDR1 SGHNT and CDR2 YENEEA come from the germline V gene.

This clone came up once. DNA for the CDR3: TGTGCCAGTAGTACCCGCGGGGTGGCAGAAAACTATGGCTACACCTTC. Translated: CASSTRGVAENYGYTF. The genes are TRBV19 and TRBJ1-2; no definite D call. CDR3 size: 16 residues. V lost 4 bases, J lost 2 bases, and 17 bases lay in between. The germline V gene encodes CDR1 LNHDA and CDR2 SQIVND (reference sequence).